This TCR beta chain was recorded in a study of breast tumors, draining lymph nodes, adjacent tissues. General study findings and limits: Tumor repertoires ranked between lymph nodes and nontumor tissue in diversity, with V and J gene preferences.

MiXCR was run by TCRdb on the multiplex PCR reads, yielding one entry per CDR3 protein. The data hold 9,500 to 12,000 distinct CDR3 sequences, with 50% to 60% observed a single time. This clonotype was picked up a small number of times. What it binds is not known. V lost 4 bases and J lost 3, with 3 bases in between. The germline V gene has CDR1 SGHVS and CDR2 FNYEAQ. This CDR3 contains 12 residues. This clonotype originated in a female donor with breast cancer. Some clones in this sample may be carry-over from other donors' samples. This chain joins TRBV7-6 and TRBJ1-4; no firm D call. Sequenced sample: breast tumor tissue. CDR3 amino acids: CASSYPNEKLFF. Here the CDR3 DNA reads TGTGCCAGCAGCTATCCTAATGAAAAACTGTTTTTT.